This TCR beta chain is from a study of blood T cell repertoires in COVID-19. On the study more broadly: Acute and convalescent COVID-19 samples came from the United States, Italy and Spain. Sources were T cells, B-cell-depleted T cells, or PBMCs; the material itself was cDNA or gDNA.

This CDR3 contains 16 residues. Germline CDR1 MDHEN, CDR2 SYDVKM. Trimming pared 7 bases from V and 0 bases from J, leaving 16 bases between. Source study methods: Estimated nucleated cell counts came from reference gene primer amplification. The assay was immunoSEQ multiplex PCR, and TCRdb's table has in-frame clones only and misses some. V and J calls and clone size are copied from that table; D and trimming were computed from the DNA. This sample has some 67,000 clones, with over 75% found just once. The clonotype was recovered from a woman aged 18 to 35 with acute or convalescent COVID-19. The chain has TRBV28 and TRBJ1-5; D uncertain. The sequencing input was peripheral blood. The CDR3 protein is CASTALSRVSNQPQHF. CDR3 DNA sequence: TGTGCCAGCACCGCGCTTTCGCGGGTTAGCAATCAGCCCCAGCATTTT.